The source of this T cell receptor beta chain is a study of OX40 agonist ivuxolimab in advanced cancers. Whole-study context: Partial responses were achieved by three patients, of whom one had hepatocellular carcinoma and two had cutaneous melanoma. The study, taken as a whole, reports: The CD4+ and CD8+ T cells in the blood had expanded clonally by week 6 at 0.1 to 3.0 mg/kg.

As regards this clone: Its antigen is unidentified.

Sequencing was performed with immunoSEQ multiplex PCR; in TCRdb, only in-frame clones are kept and a portion is missing. The sample has 50,000 to 70,000 clones, around 85% seen once. Germline V gene lookup returns CDR1 SGHTA and CDR2 FQGNSA. The CDR3 length is 13 residues. V was cut by 2 bases and J by 7 bases, with 9 bases left in between. Source: CD4+ or CD8+ T cells sorted from blood, taken in a trial of the OX40 agonist ivuxolimab. This rearrangement joins TRBV7-2 to TRBJ2-1; D is unclear. The sequence came from an adult with an advanced solid tumor such as melanoma, head and neck, liver or kidney cancer. CDR3 residues: CASSLNFRNEQFF. Written as DNA, the CDR3 is TGTGCCAGCAGCTTAAACTTCAGGAATGAGCAGTTCTTC.